This TCR beta chain was sequenced for a study of spatial heterogeneity in lung cancer. Each CDR3 protein gets one entry after TCRdb re-called the 5' RACE reads with MiXCR. This sample has approximately 50,000 distinct CDR3 sequences, with less than 9.5% found just once. CDR3 length: 14 amino acids. CDR1 and CDR2 (germline): MNHEY, SVGAGI. V was cut by 5 bases and J by 9 bases, with 19 bases left in between. Time point given: blood at routine non-recurrence follow-up after resection. Frozen PBMC, nontumor lung or tumor provided whole RNA, which was sequenced unsorted. The material was PBMCs, obtained at follow-up. This sequence was found in a female donor with early-stage non-small cell lung cancer. The rearrangement joins TRBV6-5 to TRBJ1-2; D possibly corresponds to TRBD1 (5 bases). The CDR3 region is CASSPPGGARSYTF. For the CDR3, the DNA is TGTGCCAGCAGTCCACCCGGCGGGGCACGAAGCTACACCTTC.